A selection of T cell receptor beta chains follows, all from one sample in a study of metastatic and nonmetastatic thyroid tumors. With MiXCR, TCRdb called clones anew from the PCR reads. The table shows 3,900 or so clones, with 30% to 45% occurring only once. Material: tumor tissue. Receptors originate from a male donor with papillary thyroid cancer or a benign thyroid nodule (not recorded which). Some clones in this sample may be carry-over from other donors' samples. CDR3s include the opening cysteine and the closing phenylalanine or tryptophan.

V gene	J gene	CDR3 protein
TRBV7-3	TRBJ2-1	CAGSLGGQGHERFF
TRBV20-1	TRBJ2-6	CSARGWAGGLNDGANVLTF
TRBV19	TRBJ1-2	CASSFTTSGYTF
TRBV2	TRBJ1-1	CASSGDRRGAFF
TRBV4-1	TRBJ2-1	CASSRGLAGSNEQFF
TRBV7-9	TRBJ2-1	CASSLTGPYNEQFF
TRBV20-1	TRBJ1-2	CSASGLTKGRNHGYTF
TRBV18	TRBJ2-5	CASSPSTPETQYF
TRBV30	TRBJ2-7	CAWSPDWAGDLSYEQYF
TRBV10-3	TRBJ2-3	CAISESSTDTQYF
TRBV10-2	TRBJ1-5	CASSEFTGGSQPQHF
TRBV20-1	TRBJ2-7	CSARDQGDRAHEQYF
TRBV10-3	TRBJ1-3	CASRRVTGDGNTIYF
TRBV19	TRBJ1-1	CASTMGGPNTEAFF
TRBV7-9	TRBJ1-1	CASSSRFSAEAFF
TRBV30	TRBJ1-2	CAKTEGMNYGYTF
TRBV27	TRBJ1-1	CASSFSHRGGNTEAFF
TRBV27	TRBJ1-3	CASSLGPDSGNTIYF
TRBV20-1	TRBJ2-1	CSAAARLAGGNEQFF
TRBV5-1	TRBJ2-7	CASSLAGLAMGYEQYF
TRBV30	TRBJ2-7	CAWSVQLGDEQYF
TRBV6-5	TRBJ2-7	CASSSYDGFYEQYF
TRBV20-1	TRBJ2-3	CSAGIGTSGGADTQYF
TRBV6-1	TRBJ1-3	CASSEGQSPGNTIYF
TRBV27	TRBJ1-6	CASSYGERGATPNSPLHF
TRBV10-2	TRBJ2-7	CASTRGATYEQYF
TRBV7-8	TRBJ2-3	CASSFFSGGRQRDTQYF
TRBV5-1	TRBJ2-3	CASKAGGYRTDTQYF
TRBV20-1	TRBJ1-5	CSARTGTGGDNQPQHF
TRBV27	TRBJ1-2	CASSFRSGQLGGYTF
TRBV7-3	TRBJ1-1	CASSLRPADTEAFF
TRBV6-1	TRBJ2-7	CASTGWTVSYEQYF
TRBV12-3/TRBV12-4	TRBJ2-1	CASTPRGLNEQFF
TRBV6-1	TRBJ2-7	CASSPGLAGYEQYF
TRBV6-5	TRBJ2-7	CASSYTGVAGGYEQYF
TRBV2	TRBJ2-1	CASSEGDNEQFF
TRBV2	TRBJ1-1	CASNAGPMNTEAFF
TRBV10-1	TRBJ1-6	CASSEGTGDRSPLHF
TRBV19	TRBJ2-7	CAIMGLSGEQYF
TRBV12-3/TRBV12-4	TRBJ2-5	CASSLRETQYF
TRBV6-2/TRBV6-3	TRBJ1-2	CASTPSGLYYYGYTF
TRBV10-1	TRBJ2-7	CASSDRGYEQYF